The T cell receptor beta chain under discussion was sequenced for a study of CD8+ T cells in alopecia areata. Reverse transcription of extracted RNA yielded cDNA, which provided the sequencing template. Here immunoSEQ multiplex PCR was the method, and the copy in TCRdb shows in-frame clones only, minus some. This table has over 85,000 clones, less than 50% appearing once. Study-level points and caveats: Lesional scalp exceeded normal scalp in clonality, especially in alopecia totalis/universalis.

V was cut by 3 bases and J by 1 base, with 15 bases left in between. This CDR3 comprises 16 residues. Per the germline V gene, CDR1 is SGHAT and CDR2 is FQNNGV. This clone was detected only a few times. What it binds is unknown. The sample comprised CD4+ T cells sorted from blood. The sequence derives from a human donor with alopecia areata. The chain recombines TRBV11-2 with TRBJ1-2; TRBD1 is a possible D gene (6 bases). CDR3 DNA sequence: TGTGCCAGCAGCTTTGGCACAGGGAGTAGTAACTATGGCTACACCTTC. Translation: CASSFGTGSSNYGYTF.